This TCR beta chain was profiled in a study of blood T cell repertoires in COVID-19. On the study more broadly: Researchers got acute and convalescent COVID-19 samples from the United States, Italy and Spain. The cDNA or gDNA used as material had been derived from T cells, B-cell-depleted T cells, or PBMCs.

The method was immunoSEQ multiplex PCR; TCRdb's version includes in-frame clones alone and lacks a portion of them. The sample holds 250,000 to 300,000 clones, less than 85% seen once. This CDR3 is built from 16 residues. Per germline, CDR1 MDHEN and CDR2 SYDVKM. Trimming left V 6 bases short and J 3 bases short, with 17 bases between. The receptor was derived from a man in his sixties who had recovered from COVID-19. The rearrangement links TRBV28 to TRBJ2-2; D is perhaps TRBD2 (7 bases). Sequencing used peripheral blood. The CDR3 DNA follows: TGTGCCAGCAGCCTGATAGGGGGGGCGTACACCGGGGAGCTGTTTTTT. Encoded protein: CASSLIGGAYTGELFF.